These 9 T cell receptor beta chains were all obtained from the same sample, sequenced in a study of blood T cell repertoires in COVID-19. Measured with immunoSEQ multiplex PCR; TCRdb has only the in-frame clones, and not every one. The sample shows 55,000 to 65,000 clones, 70% to 90% of them seen only once. Sequenced sample: peripheral blood. All receptors derive from a man aged 60 to 75 with COVID-19, enrolled during active disease.

This clone was counted once. The chain has TRBV27 and TRBJ2-3; weak D call: TRBD1 (6 bases). The V gene's germline CDR1 is MNHEY and CDR2 SMNVEV (reference sequence). V gave up 5 bases and J gave up 6 bases, with 18 bases separating them. This CDR3 is built from 15 residues. As DNA, the CDR3 is TGTGCCAGCAGTCTCGAGATAGGGGGACGGGATACGCAGTATTTT. Translation gives CASSLEIGGRDTQYF.

The rearrangement uses TRBV4-1 and TRBJ2-3; the match to TRBD2 covers 9 bases. Germline V gives CDR1 MGHRA, CDR2 YSYEKL. The CDR3 runs to 13 residues. J lost 12 bases, V lost 0 bases, and 4 bases had no gene match. Here the CDR3 reads CASSQEREGPQYF. CDR3 in DNA: TGCGCCAGCAGCCAAGAGCGGGAGGGCCCCCAGTATTTT.

This sequence joins TRBV5-8 and TRBJ2-5; 7 nucleotides match TRBD1. The V and J ends lost 5 bases and 0 bases, in that order; junction bases with no gene match: 7. CDR3 length equals 15 residues. Germline loops: CDR1 SGHTS, CDR2 YDEGEE. The CDR3 region is CASRRGTAYQETQYF. The CDR3 DNA sequence: TGTGCCAGCAGACGTGGGACAGCGTACCAAGAGACCCAGTACTTC. The complete variable domain, with remaining parts taken from reference TRBV5-8 and TRBJ2-5, reads EAGVTQSPTHLIKTRGQQATLRCSPISGHTSVYWYQQALGLGLQFLLWYDEGEERNRGNFPPRFSGRQFPNYSSELNVNALELEDSALYLCASRRGTAYQETQYFGPGTRLLVL.

This chain links TRBV29-1 with TRBJ1-2; D is possibly TRBD1 (6 bases). Germline assignment: CDR1 SQVTM and CDR2 ANQGSEA. The CDR3 is made up of 13 amino acids. With 6 bases removed from V and 6 bases from J, the gap between germline ends came to 17 bases. The CDR3 coding sequence is TGCAGCGTGGCTCGATCAGGGGCCGATGGCTACACCTTC. This sequence encodes CSVARSGADGYTF.

This chain joins TRBV4-1 and TRBJ2-3; the match to TRBD2 covers 16 bases. The CDR3 runs to 19 residues. Germline V gene sequence: CDR1 MGHRA, CDR2 YSYEKL. V gave up 3 bases and J gave up 2 bases; unmatched junction bases: 8. The CDR3 DNA sequence: TGCGCCAGCAGCCACGGGACTAGCGGGAGGGGCGGCCACACAGATACGCAGTATTTT. Encoded protein: CASSHGTSGRGGHTDTQYF.

This chain links TRBV13 with TRBJ1-1; D may be TRBD1 (5 bases). CDR1 and CDR2 from the germline V gene are PRHDT and FYEKMQ (reference sequence). The V end lost 1 base, the J end lost 1 base, and 10 bases lay between the germline ends. This CDR3 spans 15 amino acids. CDR3 residues: CASSLVGRANTEAFF. The DNA for the CDR3 is TGTGCCAGCAGCTTAGTGGGCAGGGCGAACACTGAAGCTTTCTTT.

The chain employs TRBV27 and TRBJ2-1, with TRBD1 identical over 7 bases. Germline V gene lookup returns CDR1 MNHEY and CDR2 SMNVEV (reference sequence). The CDR3 runs to 16 residues. Trimming removed 0 bases from V and 3 bases from J; junction bases left unmatched: 5. The CDR3 nucleotides read TGTGCCAGCAGTTTATCGGTGGGACAGATCTACAATGAGCAGTTCTTC. Its protein is CASSLSVGQIYNEQFF.

J is TRBJ1-1 and V is TRBV27, with TRBD1 as a possible D gene (6 bases). The germline V gene encodes CDR1 MNHEY and CDR2 SMNVEV (reference sequence). The CDR3 extends over 15 amino acids. V was shortened by 5 bases and J by 4 bases, with 17 bases between the two germline ends. CDR3 DNA: TGTGCCAGCAGTGAGGACAGACGGGGAATCACTGAAGCTTTCTTT. This codes for CASSEDRRGITEAFF.

The chain joins TRBV7-2 to TRBJ2-7; D may be TRBD1 (5 bases). The CDR3 runs 16 residues. Trimming stripped 0 bases from V and 5 bases from J, with 17 bases between. The germline V gene has CDR1 SGHTA and CDR2 FQGNSA. The CDR3, as DNA: TGTGCCAGCAGCTTAGCCCAGGGTAGCCGTGTCCACGAGCAGTACTTC. This gives the protein CASSLAQGSRVHEQYF.